Listed here are 12 T cell receptor beta chains from one sample, sequenced in a study of OX40 agonist ivuxolimab in advanced cancers. Some clones are missing from TCRdb's copy, which holds only in-frame ones; the method was immunoSEQ multiplex PCR. This table holds about 80,000 clones, 90% found once. This specimen consisted of CD4+ or CD8+ T cells sorted from blood, obtained in a trial of the OX40 agonist ivuxolimab. The receptors come from an adult with an advanced solid tumor such as melanoma, head and neck, liver or kidney cancer.

This chain links TRBV6-6 with TRBJ1-3; 8 nucleotides align to TRBD1. CDR3 length: 16 residues. Per germline, CDR1 MNHNY and CDR2 SVGAGI (reference sequence). J lost 3 bases, V lost 2 bases, and 6 bases had no gene match. In nucleotides, the CDR3 is TGTGCCAGCAGTTACCTTCAGGGGGCCGATGGAAACACCATATATTTT. Its protein is CASSYLQGADGNTIYF.

The chain carries TRBV11-2 and TRBJ1-1; 8 bases align to TRBD1. Germline CDR1 is SGHAT and CDR2 is FQNNGV. The J segment lost 9 bases and the V segment lost 1 base, leaving 4 bases of the junction unmatched. The CDR3 has 13 amino acids. The CDR3 here is CASSLGRQGKAFF. The CDR3 DNA reads as TGTGCCAGCAGCTTAGGACGACAGGGGAAAGCTTTCTTT.

The chain couples TRBV6-1 to TRBJ2-7; D possibly uses TRBD1 or TRBD2 (6 bases each). V shed 4 bases and J shed 0 bases, with 13 bases lying between them. CDR3 size: 15 residues. The germline V gene encodes CDR1 MNHNS and CDR2 SASEGT. CDR3 residues: CASSARGAISYEQYF. The CDR3, as DNA: TGTGCCAGCAGTGCGAGGGGGGCCATCTCCTACGAGCAGTACTTC.

The chain recombines TRBV4-2 with TRBJ2-2; 9 positions match TRBD2. In germline, CDR1 is LGHNA, CDR2 YNFKEQ. The CDR3 runs 15 residues. Germline trimming cut 4 bases from V and 5 bases from J; bases unmatched to any gene: 5. The CDR3 sequence is CASSLSGGGTGELFF. In nucleotides, the CDR3 is TGTGCCAGCAGCCTTAGCGGGGGTGGGACCGGGGAGCTGTTTTTT.

The V gene is TRBV18, the J gene TRBJ1-6; TRBD1 is a possible D gene (5 bases). Trimming took 5 bases from V and 0 from J, leaving 11 bases between them. The CDR3 length is 16 residues. Per germline, CDR1 KGHSH and CDR2 LQKENI. CDR3 sequence (DNA): TGTGCCAGCTCATCAGGGTCTAGCTCCTATAATTCACCCCTCCACTTT. It is translated as CASSSGSSSYNSPLHF.

This chain connects TRBV2 to TRBJ1-5, with D unresolved. The CDR3 is 13 residues long. In germline, CDR1 is SNHLY, CDR2 FYNNEI. V lost 8 bases and J lost 3, with 11 bases in between. The CDR3 protein is CASGLGNNQPQHF. The CDR3 DNA reads as TGTGCCAGCGGTTTAGGCAACAATCAGCCCCAGCATTTT.

The chain has TRBV29-1 and TRBJ2-2; D is uncertain. CDR1 is SQVTM and CDR2 is ANQGSEA in the germline V gene. Deletions cut 4 bases from V and 2 bases from J, with 2 bases between. This CDR3 comprises 11 residues. In nucleotides, the CDR3 is TGCAGCGTTGCCAACACCGGGGAGCTGTTTTTT. Its protein product is CSVANTGELFF.

This chain uses TRBV18 with TRBJ1-5; 11 bases are a match to TRBD1. Germline CDR1 KGHSH, CDR2 LQKENI. V lost 3 bases and J lost 6; bases outside the gene matches: 4. This CDR3 spans 15 amino acids. In DNA form, the CDR3 reads TGTGCCAGCTCACCCGGGACAGGGGGGAGTCAGCCCCAGCATTTT. Its translation is CASSPGTGGSQPQHF.

The chain uses TRBV10-3 and TRBJ2-7; D is unresolved. The CDR3 has 14 residues. Germline lookup yields CDR1 ENHRY and CDR2 SYGVKD. Trimming removed 3 bases at V and 3 bases at J, with 12 bases between. Here the CDR3 reads CAISDFGPVYEQYF. The CDR3 DNA reads TGTGCCATCAGTGACTTTGGACCAGTCTACGAGCAGTACTTC.

J is TRBJ2-2 and V is TRBV10-3, with 8 bases aligning to TRBD2. Germline trimming cut 6 bases from V and 7 bases from J; bases unmatched to any gene: 7. Germline V gene lookup returns CDR1 ENHRY and CDR2 SYGVKD. CDR3 length equals 14 residues. The CDR3 bases are TGTGCCATCAGGCTGAGCGGGAGCGGCGGGGAGCTGTTTTTT. Translating it yields CAIRLSGSGGELFF.

This rearrangement joins TRBV19 to TRBJ2-3, with a tentative D call TRBD2 (5 bases). Germline V gene data show CDR1 as LNHDA and CDR2 as SQIVND (reference sequence). V gave up 5 bases and J gave up 1 base, with 16 bases separating them. This CDR3 comprises 16 residues. CDR3 protein: CASSLLTNGRTDTQYF. The CDR3, as DNA: TGTGCCAGTAGTCTATTGACTAACGGCCGCACAGATACGCAGTATTTT. Using reference TRBV19 and TRBJ2-3 for the parts outside the CDR3, the full variable domain is DGGITQSPKYLFRKEGQNVTLSCEQNLNHDAMYWYRQDPGQGLRLIYYSQIVNDFQKGDIAEGYSVSREKKESFPLTVTSAQKNPTAFYLCASSLLTNGRTDTQYFGPGTRLTVL.

The CDR3 reads CASRRGDTQYF. The DNA of the CDR3 is TGTGCCAGCAGGAGAGGAGATACGCAGTATTTT. The chain carries TRBV6-1 and TRBJ2-3, with D unresolved. The CDR3 has 11 amino acids. Germline-derived CDR1 and CDR2 are MNHNS and SASEGT. Trimming removed 6 bases from V and 5 bases from J, with 6 bases in between.